Each of the 17 T cell receptor beta chains below was sequenced from the same sample in a study of control samples from healthy donors and cancer patients. The protocol was immunoSEQ multiplex PCR, while the TCRdb copy is restricted to in-frame clones and leaves out a portion. This table holds some 130,000 clones, roughly 90% found once. Sample: blood. These TCRs come from a middle-aged man in good health.

V and J are TRBV7-2 and TRBJ2-7; 10 positions match TRBD2. V lost 6 bases and J lost 1; bases outside the gene matches: 6. The CDR3 runs to 15 residues. Germline-derived CDR1 and CDR2 are SGHTA and FQGNSA. For the CDR3, the DNA is TGTGCCAGCAGTCCGTGGACTAGCGGATCCTACGAGCAGTACTTC. It yields the protein CASSPWTSGSYEQYF.

The chain joins TRBV3-1 (or the pseudogene TRBV3-2) to TRBJ2-3; D is undetermined. There are 14 residues in the CDR3. The V gene lost 4 bases and the J gene lost 0 bases, with 8 bases spanning the gap. Per germline, CDR1 LGHDT and CDR2 YNNKEL (reference sequence). The CDR3 is CASSRTASTDTQYF. The CDR3 region has the DNA TGTGCCAGCAGCCGGACCGCTAGCACAGATACGCAGTATTTT.

This sequence joins TRBV30 and TRBJ1-5, with unresolved D. This CDR3 has 15 amino acids. The V end was cut by 0 bases, the J end by 0 bases, with 9 bases between. CDR1 GTSNPN and CDR2 SVGIG come from the germline V gene (reference sequence). The CDR3 DNA is TGTGCCTGGAGTGTAAAGGAACGTAGCAATCAGCCCCAGCATTTT. Protein product: CAWSVKERSNQPQHF. Drawing the rest from reference TRBV30 and TRBJ1-5, the complete variable domain is SQTIHQWPATLVQPVGSPLSLECTVEGTSNPNLYWYRQAAGRGLQLLFYSVGIGQISSEVPQNLSASRPQDRQFILSSKKLLLSDSGFYLCAWSVKERSNQPQHFGDGTRLSIL.

This clone was recorded once. V usage is TRBV14 and J usage is TRBJ1-1; no definite D call. CDR1 is SGHDN, CDR2 FVKESK, per germline. CDR3 length: 13 residues. V lost 1 base and J 4 bases, leaving 7 bases between the germline ends. The CDR3 loop is CASSQGRGTEAFF. In nucleotides, the CDR3 is TGTGCCAGCAGCCAAGGGCGGGGCACTGAAGCTTTCTTT.

This clone was counted a single time. V gene TRBV10-1 combines with J gene TRBJ2-3; the D gene could be TRBD1 or TRBD2 (6 bases each). The V gene's germline CDR1 is WNHNN and CDR2 SYGVQD (reference sequence). Trimming took 3 bases from V and 10 from J, leaving 11 bases between them. CDR3 length: 12 amino acids. The CDR3: CASSDGGGPQYF. CDR3 nucleotide sequence: TGCGCCAGCAGTGATGGAGGGGGTCCGCAGTATTTT.

This clone was detected only once. The chain carries TRBV5-6 and TRBJ1-6; a possible D gene is TRBD1 (6 bases). Germline V gives CDR1 SGHDT, CDR2 YYEEEE. The CDR3 length is 14 residues. V lost 4 bases to trimming and J lost 7 bases, with 12 bases between them. The CDR3 region is CASSQQGKNSPLHF. CDR3 DNA sequence: TGTGCCAGCAGCCAACAGGGCAAGAATTCACCCCTCCACTTT.

V gene TRBV5-1 combines with J gene TRBJ1-1; D not certain. There are 13 residues in the CDR3. V was pared by 0 bases and J by 1 base, with 4 bases between. Germline V gene sequence: CDR1 SGHRS, CDR2 YFSETQ. CDR3 sequence reads: CASSLGANTEAFF. The DNA for the CDR3 is TGCGCCAGCAGCTTGGGGGCGAACACTGAAGCTTTCTTT.

This chain links TRBV21-1 with TRBJ1-2. TRBV21-1 corresponds to a pseudogene. This CDR3 spans 16 amino acids. CDR3 nucleotide sequence: TGTGCCAGCAGCAAAGCAGGGAGGGCCAGACAGGTTGTGGGAACCTTC. Its protein is CASSKAGRARQVVGTF.

This clone occurred once. The chain is built from TRBV5-3 and TRBJ1-1; D call uncertain. TRBV5-3 qualifies as an ORF whose function is uncertain. The CDR3 totals 18 residues. V was clipped by 4 bases and J by 0 bases, with 22 bases between them. The CDR3 is CARSGPSRTEGMNTEAFF. CDR3 sequence (DNA): TGTGCCAGAAGCGGCCCCTCGAGGACCGAAGGCATGAACACTGAAGCTTTCTTT.

The genes are TRBV6-6 and TRBJ2-2; 10 positions match TRBD1. The V gene end was trimmed by 7 bases and the J gene end by 6 bases; junction bases not matched to a gene: 11. This CDR3 is built from 16 residues. Per the germline V gene, CDR1 is MNHNY and CDR2 is SVGAGI (reference sequence). CDR3 nucleotide sequence: TGTGCCAGCACCTTGACAGGGGGCGCGCATTCCGGGGAGCTGTTTTTT. Amino acids: CASTLTGGAHSGELFF.

This rearrangement joins TRBV7-3 to TRBJ2-1, with a tentative D call TRBD2 (6 bases). The germline V gene has CDR1 SGHTA and CDR2 FQGTGA. Trimming pared 2 bases from V and 4 bases from J, leaving 9 bases between. This CDR3 region has 14 residues. The CDR3 coding sequence is TGTGCCAGCAGCTTACGGCGGGGATACAATGAGCAGTTCTTC. As protein: CASSLRRGYNEQFF.

The CDR3 here is CASSNLGGGASGNTIYF. As DNA, the CDR3 is TGTGCCAGCAGCAACCTTGGGGGGGGAGCCTCTGGAAACACCATATATTTT. The chain recombines TRBV27 with TRBJ1-3, with D possibly matching TRBD1 (5 bases). The CDR3 is 17 amino acids. Trimming left V 6 bases short and J 0 bases short, with 18 bases between. CDR1 MNHEY and CDR2 SMNVEV come from the germline V gene (reference sequence).

The chain recombines TRBV5-1 with TRBJ2-3; D not certain. This CDR3 is 12 amino acids long. V was cut by 4 bases and J by 3 bases, with 6 bases left in between. Germline V gene data show CDR1 as SGHRS and CDR2 as YFSETQ. CDR3 protein: CASSAETDTQYF. The DNA for the CDR3 is TGCGCCAGCAGCGCAGAGACAGATACGCAGTATTTT.

V gene TRBV10-3 combines with J gene TRBJ2-2, with 10 bases identical to TRBD1. V dropped 6 bases and J dropped 5; count of bases not matched to a gene: 6. This CDR3 has 15 residues. The germline CDR1 and CDR2 sequences are ENHRY and SYGVKD. The CDR3 here is CAIRPGQGLTGELFF. DNA of the CDR3: TGTGCCATCAGACCGGGACAGGGGTTAACCGGGGAGCTGTTTTTT.

This sequence joins TRBV5-1 and TRBJ1-1; D not certain. This CDR3 comprises 15 residues. In germline, CDR1 is SGHRS, CDR2 YFSETQ. V lost 4 bases, J lost 3 bases, and 16 bases lay in between. CDR3 sequence reads: CASSLIAAADTEAFF. Here the CDR3 DNA reads TGCGCCAGCAGCCTAATCGCAGCGGCTGACACTGAAGCTTTCTTT.

The chain employs TRBV27 and TRBJ1-1; D is unresolved. The germline V and J ends were trimmed by 0 bases and 4 bases, with 9 bases remaining between them. The CDR3 extends over 14 amino acids. Looked up from germline, CDR1 is MNHEY and CDR2 is SMNVEV (reference sequence). The CDR3 reads CASSLSRDSTEAFF. In nucleotides, the CDR3 is TGTGCCAGCAGTTTATCGAGGGATAGCACTGAAGCTTTCTTT.

CDR3 protein: CASSSTGGDYGYTF. CDR3 nucleotides: TGTGCCAGCAGTTCGACAGGGGGCGACTATGGCTACACCTTC. The J gene is TRBJ1-2, the V gene TRBV28; TRBD1 aligns across 10 bases. Germline V gene lookup returns CDR1 MDHEN and CDR2 SYDVKM. The CDR3 loop spans 14 amino acids. Trimming took 4 bases from V and 3 from J; bases not matched to a gene: 2.